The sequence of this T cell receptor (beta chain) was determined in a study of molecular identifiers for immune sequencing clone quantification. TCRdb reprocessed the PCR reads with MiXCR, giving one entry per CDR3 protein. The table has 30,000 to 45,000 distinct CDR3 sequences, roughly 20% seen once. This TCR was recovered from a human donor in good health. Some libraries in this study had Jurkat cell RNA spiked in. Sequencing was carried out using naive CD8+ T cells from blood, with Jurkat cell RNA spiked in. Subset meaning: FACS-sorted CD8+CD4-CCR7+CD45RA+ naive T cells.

The CDR3 bases are TGTGCCAGCAGGACCGTAAGAGAGCAGTTCTTC. Its protein product is CASRTVREQFF. The chain has TRBV28 and TRBJ2-1; no clear D. The V gene's germline CDR1 is MDHEN and CDR2 SYDVKM. Trimming removed 6 bases from V and 10 bases from J, with 10 bases in between. This CDR3 is built from 11 residues.